This T cell receptor beta chain originates from a study of blood T cell repertoires in COVID-19. Study context: COVID-19 samples from acute and convalescent phases originated in the United States, Italy and Spain. Sample material is recorded as cDNA or gDNA derived from T cells, B-cell-depleted T cells, or PBMCs.

Some clones are missing from TCRdb's copy, which holds only in-frame ones; the method was immunoSEQ multiplex PCR. Here the sample spans about 160,000 clones, 84% being singletons. The V gene end was trimmed by 8 bases and the J gene end by 5 bases; junction bases not matched to a gene: 17. Germline assignment: CDR1 SEHNR and CDR2 FQNEAQ (reference sequence). The CDR3 runs 17 residues. Sequenced sample: peripheral blood. This sequence was found in a man aged 70 or older with acute or convalescent COVID-19. The rearrangement uses TRBV7-9 and TRBJ2-3; 9 bases match TRBD2. Here the CDR3 reads CASAPSSASGMRDTQYF. For the CDR3, the DNA is TGTGCCAGCGCTCCCTCGTCGGCTAGCGGGATGAGAGATACGCAGTATTTT. Drawing the rest from reference TRBV7-9 and TRBJ2-3, the complete variable domain is DTGVSQNPRHKITKRGQNVTFRCDPISEHNRLYWYRQTLGQGPEFLTYFQNEAQLEKSRLLSDRFSAERPKGSFSTLEIQRTEQGDSAMYLCASAPSSASGMRDTQYFGPGTRLTVL.